What follows describes a single T cell receptor (beta chain). The data were taken from a study of blood T cell repertoires in COVID-19. Looked up from germline, CDR1 is SGHRS and CDR2 is YFSETQ. V lost 1 base and J lost 0, with 10 bases in between. The CDR3 contains 15 residues. Using immunoSEQ multiplex PCR, the repertoire was profiled, and TCRdb retains in-frame clones only, with some absent. The repertoire holds 310,000 or so clones, with 89% as singletons. The chain combines TRBV5-1 with TRBJ1-1, with a weak D call TRBD1 (6 bases). Sequencing input: peripheral blood. The sequence was collected from a man aged 18 to 29 who had recovered from COVID-19. The CDR3 loop is CASSLWGGLNTEAFF. DNA for the CDR3: TGCGCCAGCAGCTTGTGGGGGGGCTTGAACACTGAAGCTTTCTTT.